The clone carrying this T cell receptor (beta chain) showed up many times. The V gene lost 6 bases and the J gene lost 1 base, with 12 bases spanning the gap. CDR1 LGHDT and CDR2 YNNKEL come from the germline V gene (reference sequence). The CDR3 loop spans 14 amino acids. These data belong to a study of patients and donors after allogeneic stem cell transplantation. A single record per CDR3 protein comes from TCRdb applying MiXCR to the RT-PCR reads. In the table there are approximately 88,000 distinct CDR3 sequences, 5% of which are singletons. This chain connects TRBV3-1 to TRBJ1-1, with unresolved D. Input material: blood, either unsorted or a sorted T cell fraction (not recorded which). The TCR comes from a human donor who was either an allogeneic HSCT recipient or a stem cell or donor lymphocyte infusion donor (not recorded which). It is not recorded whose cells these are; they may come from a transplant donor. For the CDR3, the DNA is TGTGCCAGCAGGAAAGACGGGAGGAACACTGAAGCTTTCTTT. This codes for CASRKDGRNTEAFF.